This T cell receptor beta chain was profiled in a study of beta chain features in type 1 diabetes. Findings of the study overall: For Type 1 diabetes patients, all four CD4+ subsets carried TCRB CDR3s that were moderately but significantly shorter. Researchers reported that naive, central memory and Treg TCRB repertoires appeared more similar in patients than in healthy donors. Lower insertion and higher deletion counts appeared at VDJ junctions in type 1 diabetes patients.

Comments on this clone: The antigen remains undetermined.

Isolated RNA was reverse transcribed in full, so expressed TCRB transcripts were sequenced. Sequenced by immunoSEQ multiplex PCR; TCRdb stores in-frame clones only, minus some. The sample shows 100,000 to 150,000 clones, 7% to 10% of them seen only once. The sequence was collected from a man aged 25 to 40 with type 1 diabetes. Material: central memory CD4+ T cells from blood.

This chain's CDR3 is CASSTGGALGTDTQYF. The CDR3 DNA is TGCGCCAGCAGCACCGGGGGGGCTCTCGGCACAGATACGCAGTATTTT. The chain employs TRBV5-1 and TRBJ2-3, with 8 nucleotides matching TRBD2. The V and J ends lost 4 bases and 1 base, in that order; junction bases with no gene match: 8. This CDR3 comprises 16 residues. Germline CDR1 is SGHRS and CDR2 is YFSETQ.